This TCR beta chain comes out of a study of CD8 T cells in ankylosing spondylitis. Whole-study results and caveats: The authors reported significant enrichment of disease-linked clones in matched ankylosing spondylitis synovial fluid. Among TCR beta sequences, a motif of under 10 highly homologous variants appeared characteristic of ankylosing spondylitis blood. Disease-linked clones proved CD8+ and comparatively uncommon in peripheral blood.

TCRdb passed the 5' RACE reads through MiXCR, listing each CDR3 protein once. The repertoire holds under 250,000 distinct CDR3 sequences, with around 7.9% as singletons. The CDR3 is made up of 16 amino acids. Germline V gene data show CDR1 as MNHNS and CDR2 as SASEGT. Unmatched junction bases numbered 12, after V lost 5 bases and J lost 6 bases. This clonotype appeared many times. Its antigen is not known. The J gene is TRBJ2-3, the V gene TRBV6-1, with 9 bases lining up with TRBD1. The sequence was obtained from a male donor with ankylosing spondylitis. Sequences were obtained from blood, either unsorted or a sorted T cell fraction (not recorded which). As DNA, the CDR3 is TGTGCCAGCAGTCCGAGGGACAGGGTCAAGGGCGATACGCAGTATTTT. This sequence encodes CASSPRDRVKGDTQYF.